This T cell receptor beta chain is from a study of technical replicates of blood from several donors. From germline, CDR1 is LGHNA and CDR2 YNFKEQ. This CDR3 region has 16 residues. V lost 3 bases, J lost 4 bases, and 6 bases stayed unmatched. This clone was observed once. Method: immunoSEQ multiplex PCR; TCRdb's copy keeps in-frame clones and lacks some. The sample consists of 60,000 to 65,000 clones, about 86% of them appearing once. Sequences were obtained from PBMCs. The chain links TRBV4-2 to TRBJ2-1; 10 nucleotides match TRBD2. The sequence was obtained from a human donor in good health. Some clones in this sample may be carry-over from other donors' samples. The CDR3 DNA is TGTGCCAGCAGCCACCCGACTAGCGGGCTTTACAATGAGCAGTTCTTC. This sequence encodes CASSHPTSGLYNEQFF.